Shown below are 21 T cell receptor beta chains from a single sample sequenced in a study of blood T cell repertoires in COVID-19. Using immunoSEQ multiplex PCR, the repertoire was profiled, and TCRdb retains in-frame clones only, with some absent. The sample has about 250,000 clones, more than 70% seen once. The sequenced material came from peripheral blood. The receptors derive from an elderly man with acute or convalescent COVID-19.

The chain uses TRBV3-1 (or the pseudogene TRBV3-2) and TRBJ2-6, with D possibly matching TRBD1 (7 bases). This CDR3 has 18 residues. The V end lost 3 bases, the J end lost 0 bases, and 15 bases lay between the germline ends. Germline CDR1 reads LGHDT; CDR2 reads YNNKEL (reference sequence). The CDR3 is CASSHRRDSSSGANVLTF. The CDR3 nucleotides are TGTGCCAGCAGCCACCGGAGGGACAGCAGCTCTGGGGCCAACGTCCTGACTTTC.

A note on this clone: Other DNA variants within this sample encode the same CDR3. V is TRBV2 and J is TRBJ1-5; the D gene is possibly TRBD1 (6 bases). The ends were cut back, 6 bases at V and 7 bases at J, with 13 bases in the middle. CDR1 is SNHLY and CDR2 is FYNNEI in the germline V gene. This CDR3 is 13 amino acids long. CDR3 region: CASRVGQTQPQHF. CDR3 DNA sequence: TGTGCCAGCAGGGTTGGACAGACCCAGCCCCAGCATTTT.

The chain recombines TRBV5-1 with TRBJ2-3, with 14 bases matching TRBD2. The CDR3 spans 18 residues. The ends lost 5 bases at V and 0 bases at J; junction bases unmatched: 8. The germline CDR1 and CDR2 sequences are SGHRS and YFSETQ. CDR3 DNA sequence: TGCGCCAGCAGTAGAGGGACTAGCGGGAGCCTTAGCACAGATACGCAGTATTTT. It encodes CASSRGTSGSLSTDTQYF.

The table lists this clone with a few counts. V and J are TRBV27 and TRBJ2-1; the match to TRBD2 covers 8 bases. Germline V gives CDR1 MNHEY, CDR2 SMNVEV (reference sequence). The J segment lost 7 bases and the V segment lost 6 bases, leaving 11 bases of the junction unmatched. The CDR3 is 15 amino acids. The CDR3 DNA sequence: TGTGCCAGCAGGCCCCTATTGGCGGGGGGTAATGAGCAGTTCTTC. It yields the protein CASRPLLAGGNEQFF.

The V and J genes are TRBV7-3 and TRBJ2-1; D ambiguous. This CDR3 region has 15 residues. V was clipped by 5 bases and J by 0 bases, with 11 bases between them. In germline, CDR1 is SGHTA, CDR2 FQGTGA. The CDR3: CASSPGGSSYNEQFF. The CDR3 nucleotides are TGTGCCAGCAGCCCCGGCGGCAGCTCCTACAATGAGCAGTTCTTC. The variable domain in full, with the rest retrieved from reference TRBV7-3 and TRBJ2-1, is GAGVSQTPSNKVTEKGKYVELRCDPISGHTALYWYRQSLGQGPEFLIYFQGTGAADDSGLPNDRFFAVRPEGSVSTLKIQRTERGDSAVYLCASSPGGSSYNEQFFGPGTRLTVL.

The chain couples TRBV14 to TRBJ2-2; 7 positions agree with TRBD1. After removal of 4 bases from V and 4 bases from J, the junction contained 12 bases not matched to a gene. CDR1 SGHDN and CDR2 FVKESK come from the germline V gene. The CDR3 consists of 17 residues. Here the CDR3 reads CASSPPRTGRGTGELFF. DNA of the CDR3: TGTGCCAGCAGCCCGCCCCGGACAGGTCGGGGCACCGGGGAGCTGTTTTTT.

CDR3 in DNA: TGTGCCAGCAGCTTAGCCTTGTTGGATACGCAGTATTTT. This translates into CASSLALLDTQYF. The V call is TRBV11-1, the J call TRBJ2-3, with unresolved D. Germline CDR1 reads SGHAT; CDR2 reads FQDESV (reference sequence). This CDR3 has 13 amino acids. V shed 0 bases and J shed 6 bases, with 7 bases lying between them.

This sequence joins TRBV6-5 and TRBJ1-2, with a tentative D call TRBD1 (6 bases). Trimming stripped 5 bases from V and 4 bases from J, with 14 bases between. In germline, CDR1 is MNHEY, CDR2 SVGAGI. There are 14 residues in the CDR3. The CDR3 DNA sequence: TGTGCCAGCAGTCCCTCGGGGGGCATCTATGGCTACACCTTC. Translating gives CASSPSGGIYGYTF.

For the CDR3, the DNA is TGCGCCAGCAGCCCTCAAGACCCACGCGGCGGGAAGAGCTCTGGAAACACCATATATTTT. Its translation is CASSPQDPRGGKSSGNTIYF. The rearrangement uses TRBV4-1 and TRBJ1-3; D remains unclear. The V gene's germline CDR1 is MGHRA and CDR2 YSYEKL. Trimming took 4 bases from V and 0 from J, leaving 25 bases between them. The CDR3 length is 20 residues.

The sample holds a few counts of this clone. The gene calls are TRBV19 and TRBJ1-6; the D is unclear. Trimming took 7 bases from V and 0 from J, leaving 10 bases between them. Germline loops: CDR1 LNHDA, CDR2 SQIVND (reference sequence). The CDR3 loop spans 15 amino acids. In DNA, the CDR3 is TGTGCCAGTAAAAGCTTGAGCTCCTATAATTCACCCCTCCACTTT. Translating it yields CASKSLSSYNSPLHF.

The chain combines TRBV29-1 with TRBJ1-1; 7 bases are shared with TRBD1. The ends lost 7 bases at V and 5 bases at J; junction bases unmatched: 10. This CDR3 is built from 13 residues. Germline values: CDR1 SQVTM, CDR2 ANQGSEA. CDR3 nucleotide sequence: TGCAGCGCTGCCGCTACAGGGGCGACTGAAGCTTTCTTT. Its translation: CSAAATGATEAFF.

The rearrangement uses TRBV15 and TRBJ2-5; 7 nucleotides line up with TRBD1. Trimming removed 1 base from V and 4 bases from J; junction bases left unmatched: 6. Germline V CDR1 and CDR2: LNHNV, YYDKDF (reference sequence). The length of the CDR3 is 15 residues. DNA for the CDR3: TGTGCCACCAGCAGAGTTTTAGGGGGCCGAGAGACCCAGTACTTC. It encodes CATSRVLGGRETQYF.

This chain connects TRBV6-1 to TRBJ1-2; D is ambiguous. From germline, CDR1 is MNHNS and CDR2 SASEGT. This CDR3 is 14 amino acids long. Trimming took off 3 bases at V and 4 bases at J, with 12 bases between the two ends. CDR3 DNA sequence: TGTGCCAGCAGTGACCTACGGGATGGCTATGGCTACACCTTC. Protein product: CASSDLRDGYGYTF.

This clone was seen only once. CDR3 DNA sequence: TGCGCCAGCACCGGGGTCCCGGGACTAACATATGAGCAGTTCTTC. Amino acids: CASTGVPGLTYEQFF. The rearrangement joins TRBV5-1 to TRBJ2-1; 7 bases align to TRBD2. The J segment lost 8 bases and the V segment lost 6 bases, leaving 14 bases of the junction unmatched. CDR1 is SGHRS and CDR2 is YFSETQ in the germline V gene. The CDR3 contains 15 residues. The whole variable domain, filled in from reference TRBV5-1 and TRBJ2-1, reads KAGVTQTPRYLIKTRGQQVTLSCSPISGHRSVSWYQQTPGQGLQFLFEYFSETQRNKGNFPGRFSGRQFSNSRSEMNVSTLELGDSALYLCASTGVPGLTYEQFFGPGTRLTVL.

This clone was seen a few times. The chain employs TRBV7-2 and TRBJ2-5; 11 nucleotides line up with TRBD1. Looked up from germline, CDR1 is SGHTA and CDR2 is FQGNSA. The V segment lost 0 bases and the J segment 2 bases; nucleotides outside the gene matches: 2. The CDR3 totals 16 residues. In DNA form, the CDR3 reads TGTGCCAGCAGCTTAGCAGGGACAGGGGGTCAAGAGACCCAGTACTTC. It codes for CASSLAGTGGQETQYF.

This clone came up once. The CDR3 loop reads CASSQGAFTEAFF. DNA of the CDR3: TGTGCCAGCAGCCAAGGCGCATTCACTGAAGCTTTCTTT. The rearrangement uses TRBV3-1 (or the pseudogene TRBV3-2) and TRBJ1-1; D is uncertain. The V and J ends lost 1 base and 4 bases respectively, with 7 bases between them. Germline V lookup: CDR1 LGHDT, CDR2 YNNKEL (reference sequence). The length of the CDR3 is 13 residues.

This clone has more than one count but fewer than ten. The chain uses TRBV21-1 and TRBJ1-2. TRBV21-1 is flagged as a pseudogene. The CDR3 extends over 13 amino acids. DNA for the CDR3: TGTGCCAGCAGCAAAGGCCCTAACCAACGCTACACCTTC. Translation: CASSKGPNQRYTF.

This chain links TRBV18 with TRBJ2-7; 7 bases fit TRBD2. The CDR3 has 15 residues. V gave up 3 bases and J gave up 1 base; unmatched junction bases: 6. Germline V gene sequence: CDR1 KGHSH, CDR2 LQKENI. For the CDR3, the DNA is TGTGCCAGCTCACCGGTGGCGGGGGATTCCTACGAGCAGTACTTC. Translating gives CASSPVAGDSYEQYF.

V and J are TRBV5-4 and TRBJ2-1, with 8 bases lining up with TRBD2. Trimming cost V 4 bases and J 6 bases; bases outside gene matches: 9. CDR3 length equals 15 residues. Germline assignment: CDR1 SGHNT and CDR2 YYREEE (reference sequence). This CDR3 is CASSPAGLAANEQFF. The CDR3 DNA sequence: TGTGCCAGCAGCCCTGCAGGACTAGCCGCCAATGAGCAGTTCTTC.

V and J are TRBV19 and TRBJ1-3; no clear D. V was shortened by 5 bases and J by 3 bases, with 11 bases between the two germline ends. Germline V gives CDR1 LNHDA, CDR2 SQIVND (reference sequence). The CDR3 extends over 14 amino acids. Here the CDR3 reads CASSSGGGGNTIYF. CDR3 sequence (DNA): TGTGCCAGTAGTTCCGGAGGTGGTGGAAACACCATATATTTT. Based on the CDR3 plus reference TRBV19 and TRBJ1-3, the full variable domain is DGGITQSPKYLFRKEGQNVTLSCEQNLNHDAMYWYRQDPGQGLRLIYYSQIVNDFQKGDIAEGYSVSREKKESFPLTVTSAQKNPTAFYLCASSSGGGGNTIYFGEGSWLTVV.

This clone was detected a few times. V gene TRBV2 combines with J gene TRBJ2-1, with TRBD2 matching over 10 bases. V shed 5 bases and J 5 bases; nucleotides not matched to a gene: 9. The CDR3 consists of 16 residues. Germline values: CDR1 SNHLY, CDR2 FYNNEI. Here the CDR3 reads CASSPPLAGVHNEQFF. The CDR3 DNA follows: TGTGCCAGCAGTCCTCCCCTAGCGGGGGTACACAATGAGCAGTTCTTC.